The present entry profiles one TCR beta chain with its context. This clone's antigen is unknown. No base quality values were provided; no much bigger clone lies one nucleotide off. The time point label here, explained by the study, means: week 11, during vaccination. A 20-mer mutant IDH1 peptide at 300 micrograms in Montanide made up each vaccine dose, which was injected subcutaneously together with topical imiquimod. Donors had newly diagnosed WHO grade 3 or 4 IDH1-mutant astrocytomas with loss of nuclear ATRX. The samples were drawn from NOA16, a multicentre, single-arm, open-label phase I trial in Germany that tested a mutant IDH1 peptide vaccine in humans for the first time. Genomic DNA for TCRB sequencing was isolated from EDTA blood with the DNeasy Blood and Tissue Kit. Library preparation employed the immunoSEQ multiplex PCR assay. The hsTCRB Kit was used according to the manufacturer's protocol to amplify rearranged TCR beta chain sequences. TCRB libraries were sequenced on an Illumina MiSeq. In the original analysis: The proprietary platform of the kit vendor was used for demultiplexing, trimming and gene mapping. The table comes from immuneACCESS by way of TCRdb, which keeps in-frame sequences with V and J called. Part of the clones is missing from these tables; in studies checked, under half for an unresolved V gene and the rest for unknown reasons. Clonal size and the V and J genes are those of that table, whereas D and trimming came from the DNA. Across this sample there are under 40,000 clones, with roughly three quarters seen only once. The ten largest account for approximately 23% of the sample.

Trimming removed 0 bases from V and 5 bases from J; the gene matches leave 3 bases unexplained. For CDR1 and CDR2, the germline V gene (reference sequence) lists GTSNPN and SVGIG. From its cysteine to its phenylalanine, the CDR3 spans 13 amino acids. CDR3 DNA is the only sequence kept; it has 39 bases, read in frame from the first base. The sample comes from a study of a mutant IDH1 vaccine in newly diagnosed glioma (dated by TCRdb to the early 2020s). Notes on the research overall: Across visits V03 through V10, patients got a total of eight vaccinations, given in weeks 1, 3, 5, 7, 11, 15, 19 and 23. Vaccination began 4-6 weeks after radiotherapy alone, or alongside temozolomide cycles in the chemotherapy-containing groups. Of the approximately 35 treated patients, roughly 62% were male and approximately 40% were female, and the mean age was 40.4 years. Before enrollment, patients had received standard therapy of radiotherapy alone, temozolomide alone, or radiochemotherapy with temozolomide; most received the combination. Six visits were used for peripheral blood collection: V03 (baseline), V05, V07, V10, V12 and V13. Longitudinal TCRB deep sequencing was done for some 26 treated patients, wherever samples were available for exploratory analyses.

The paper's findings and limits, for the study overall: Selection of PBMC samples for TCRB deep sequencing was based on availability. According to the authors, sample limitations meant that analyses of patient blood samples could not be reproduced. Immune responses induced by the vaccine were seen in approximately 93% of patients across multiple MHC alleles. Pseudoprogression seemed to be unrelated to changes in the top peripheral T cell clonotypes found by TCRB sequencing.

The sample in question was PBMCs, obtained from a glioma patient whose treatment included an IDH1 peptide vaccine. The V and J segments used are TRBV30 and TRBJ2-5; 7 central nucleotides agree with TRBD2. The TCR sequence derives from a man aged 25-45 years with glioma. The sequence in DNA is TGTGCCTGGAGTGTGTCCGGGGGGGAGACCCAGTACTTC. This sequence encodes CAWSVSGGETQYF.